These 3 T cell receptor beta chains came from one sample sequenced in a study of human CD8 memory T cell subsets. Libraries for TCR beta were constructed using UMI-labeled 5' RACE. With the 5' RACE reads reprocessed, TCRdb shows one record per CDR3 protein and no DNA. Here the sample table reports approximately 9,400 distinct CDR3 sequences. The sample was CD8+ T cells from PBMCs. Receptors were obtained from a human donor in good health.

This clonotype counts as medium-sized by frequency. The genes are TRBV4-1 and TRBJ2-7; the TCRdb D gene call, TRBD1, has no DNA to confirm it. CDR3 length: 16 amino acids. Per the germline V gene, CDR1 is MGHRA and CDR2 is YSYEKL. CDR3 sequence reads: CASSQGIGTGAYEQYF.

The chain recombines TRBV12-3 or TRBV12-4 with TRBJ2-2. The CDR3 runs 13 residues. The CDR3 reads CASSRIYTGELFF.

This chain uses TRBV12-3 or TRBV12-4 with TRBJ2-3; as DNA is missing, the TRBD2 call by TCRdb cannot be tested. The CDR3 length is 16 residues. The CDR3 reads CASSPLAGQRGDTQYF.